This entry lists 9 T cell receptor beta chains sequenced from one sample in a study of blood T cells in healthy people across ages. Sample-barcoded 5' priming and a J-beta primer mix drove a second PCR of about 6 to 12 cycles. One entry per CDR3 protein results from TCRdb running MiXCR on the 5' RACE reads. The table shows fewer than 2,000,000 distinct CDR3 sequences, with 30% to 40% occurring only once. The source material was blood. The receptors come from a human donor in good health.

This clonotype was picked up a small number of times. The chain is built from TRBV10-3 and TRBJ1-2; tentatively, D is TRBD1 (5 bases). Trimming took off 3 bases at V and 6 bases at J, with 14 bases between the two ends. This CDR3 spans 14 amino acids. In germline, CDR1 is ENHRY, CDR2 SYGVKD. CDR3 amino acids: CAISEDRANHGYTF. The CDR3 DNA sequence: TGTGCCATCAGTGAAGACAGAGCCAATCATGGCTACACCTTC.

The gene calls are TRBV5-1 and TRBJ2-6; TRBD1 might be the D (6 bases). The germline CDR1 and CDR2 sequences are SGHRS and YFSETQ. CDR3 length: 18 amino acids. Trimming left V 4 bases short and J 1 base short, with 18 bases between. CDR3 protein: CASSPTGTSMSGANVLTF. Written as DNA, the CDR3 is TGCGCCAGCAGCCCCACCGGGACAAGCATGTCTGGGGCCAACGTCCTGACTTTC.

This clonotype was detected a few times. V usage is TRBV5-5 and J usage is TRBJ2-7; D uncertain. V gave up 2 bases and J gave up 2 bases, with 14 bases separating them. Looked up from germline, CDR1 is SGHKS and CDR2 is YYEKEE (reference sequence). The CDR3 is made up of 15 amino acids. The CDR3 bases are TGTGCCAGCAGCTTTCGGTCGGACGGAGCCTACGAGCAGTACTTC. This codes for CASSFRSDGAYEQYF.

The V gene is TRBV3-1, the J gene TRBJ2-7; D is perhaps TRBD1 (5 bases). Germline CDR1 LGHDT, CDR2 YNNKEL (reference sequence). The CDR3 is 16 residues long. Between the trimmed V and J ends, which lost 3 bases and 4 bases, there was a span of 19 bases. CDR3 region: CASSQLGDSLKYEQYF. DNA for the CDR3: TGTGCCAGCAGCCAGTTAGGAGACAGTCTAAAGTACGAGCAGTACTTC.

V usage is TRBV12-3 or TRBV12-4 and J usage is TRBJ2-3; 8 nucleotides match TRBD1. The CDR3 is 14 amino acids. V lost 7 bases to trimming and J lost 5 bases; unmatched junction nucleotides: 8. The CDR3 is CASNKQGVEDTQYF. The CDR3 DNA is TGTGCCAGCAATAAACAGGGGGTGGAAGATACGCAGTATTTT.

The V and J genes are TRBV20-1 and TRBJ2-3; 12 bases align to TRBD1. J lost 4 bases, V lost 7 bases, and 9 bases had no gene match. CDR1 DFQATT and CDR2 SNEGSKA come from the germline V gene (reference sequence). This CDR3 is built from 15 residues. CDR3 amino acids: CSVSSGTGGPDTQYF. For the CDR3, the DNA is TGCAGTGTTAGCTCCGGGACAGGGGGCCCAGATACGCAGTATTTT.

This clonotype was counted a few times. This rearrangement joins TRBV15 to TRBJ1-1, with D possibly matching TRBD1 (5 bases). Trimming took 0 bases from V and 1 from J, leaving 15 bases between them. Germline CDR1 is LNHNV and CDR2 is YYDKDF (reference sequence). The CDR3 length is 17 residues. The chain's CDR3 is CATSRDRSRVGNTEAFF. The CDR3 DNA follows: TGTGCCACCAGCAGAGATAGGAGCAGGGTCGGGAACACTGAAGCTTTCTTT.

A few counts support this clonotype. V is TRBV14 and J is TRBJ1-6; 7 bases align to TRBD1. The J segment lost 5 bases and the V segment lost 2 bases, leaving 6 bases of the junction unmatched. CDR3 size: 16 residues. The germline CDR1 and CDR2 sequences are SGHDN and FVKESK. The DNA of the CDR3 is TGTGCCAGCAGCCAATTGACAGGGCATAATAATTCACCCCTCCACTTT. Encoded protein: CASSQLTGHNNSPLHF.

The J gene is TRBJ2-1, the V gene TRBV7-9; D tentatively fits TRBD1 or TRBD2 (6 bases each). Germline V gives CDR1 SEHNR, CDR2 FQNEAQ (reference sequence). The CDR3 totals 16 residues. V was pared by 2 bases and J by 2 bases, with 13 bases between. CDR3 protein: CASSLRGRGPYNEQFF. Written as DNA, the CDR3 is TGTGCCAGCAGCTTACGGGGGCGTGGACCCTACAATGAGCAGTTCTTC.